The 6 T cell receptor beta chains in this list originate from one sample, sequenced in a study of T cell responses to AZD1222 COVID-19 vaccine. The repertoire was sequenced with immunoSEQ multiplex PCR; TCRdb's copy has only in-frame clones and lacks some. In all, the sample yields around 140,000 clones. The sequenced sample was peripheral blood. The origin of the receptors is an adult in good health.

This chain joins TRBV20-1 and TRBJ1-2; D remains ambiguous. The CDR3 consists of 9 residues. V was shortened by 5 bases and J by 6 bases, with 4 bases between the two germline ends. Germline V CDR1 and CDR2: DFQATT, SNEGSKA (reference sequence). CDR3 region: CSAGDGYTF. CDR3 in DNA: TGCAGTGCTGGGGATGGCTACACCTTC.

The rearrangement uses TRBV28 and TRBJ1-2, with D uncertain. The CDR3 contains 14 residues. The V and J ends lost 2 bases and 4 bases respectively, with 11 bases between them. The germline CDR1 and CDR2 sequences are MDHEN and SYDVKM. The CDR3 here is CASSLRHRSYGYTF. The CDR3 nucleotides read TGTGCCAGCAGTTTACGTCACAGATCCTATGGCTACACCTTC.

This chain uses TRBV7-8 with TRBJ1-1; D gene unclear. With 5 bases removed from V and 4 bases from J, the gap between germline ends came to 11 bases. From germline, CDR1 is SGHVS and CDR2 FQNEAQ. This CDR3 contains 13 residues. The CDR3 loop is CASSISVSTEAFF. The DNA for the CDR3 is TGTGCCAGCAGCATATCGGTTTCCACTGAAGCTTTCTTT.

The CDR3 sequence is CASSSAGGADTQYF. Here the CDR3 DNA reads TGTGCCAGCAGCTCAGCGGGGGGGGCGGATACGCAGTATTTT. V and J are TRBV11-3 and TRBJ2-3, with 10 bases fitting TRBD2. CDR1 is SGHNT, CDR2 YENEEA, per germline. V trimming: 4 bases; J trimming: 6 bases; junction bases outside the gene matches: 4. There are 14 residues in the CDR3.

The chain has TRBV7-2 and TRBJ2-5; TRBD2 agrees at 11 bases. Germline values: CDR1 SGHTA, CDR2 FQGNSA. Trimming took 1 base from V and 2 from J; bases not matched to a gene: 3. The CDR3 extends over 16 amino acids. Here the CDR3 reads CASSLGVAGGQETQYF. Here the CDR3 DNA reads TGTGCCAGCAGCTTAGGGGTAGCGGGGGGGCAAGAGACCCAGTACTTC.

V gene TRBV6-2 or TRBV6-3 combines with J gene TRBJ2-1; D might be TRBD1 (5 bases). The CDR3 is 13 residues long. The V gene lost 4 bases and the J gene lost 4 bases, with 8 bases spanning the gap. Germline V gene data show CDR1 as MNHEY and CDR2 as SVGEGT. CDR3: CASSLQVYNEQFF. Written as DNA, the CDR3 is TGTGCCAGCAGTTTACAGGTTTACAATGAGCAGTTCTTC.